The source of this T cell receptor beta chain is a study of T cells in Graves' hyperthyroidism and ophthalmopathy. The study's findings and limits: Most clonotypes expanded in thyroid above 0.001 were likewise present in blood.

Using RNA transcripts as the source, TCR beta CDR3 regions were amplified. Carried out on the TCR CDR3, a first-round RT-PCR used the HTBI primer set. TCRdb itself ran the multiplex PCR reads through MiXCR, one entry per CDR3 protein. The sample yields a few hundred thousand distinct CDR3 sequences, about 45% seen once. CDR1 is SQVTM and CDR2 is ANQGSEA in the germline V gene. The V segment lost 4 bases and the J segment 2 bases; nucleotides outside the gene matches: 8. The CDR3 length is 15 residues. This clonotype has just a few counts. Its antigen is undetermined. The sequenced sample was peripheral blood or thyroid tissue (not recorded which). V and J are TRBV29-1 and TRBJ2-3, with 8 nucleotides matching TRBD2. The clonotype was recovered from a woman under 30 with Graves' hyperthyroidism. The CDR3 spells CSVGGRGDSTDTQYF. The CDR3 nucleotides read TGCAGCGTTGGTGGGCGGGGGGACTCCACAGATACGCAGTATTTT.